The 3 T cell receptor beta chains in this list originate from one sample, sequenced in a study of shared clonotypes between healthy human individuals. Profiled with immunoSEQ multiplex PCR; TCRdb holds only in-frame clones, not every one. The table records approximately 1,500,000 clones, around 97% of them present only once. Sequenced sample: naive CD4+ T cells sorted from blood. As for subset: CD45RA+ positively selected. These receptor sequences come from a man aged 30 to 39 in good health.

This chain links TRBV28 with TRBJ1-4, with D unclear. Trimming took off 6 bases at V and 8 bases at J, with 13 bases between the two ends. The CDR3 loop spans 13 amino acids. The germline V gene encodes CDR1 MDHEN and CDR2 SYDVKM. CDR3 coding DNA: TGTGCCAGCAGCCCCGTCGGGCCCGAAAAACTGTTTTTT. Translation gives CASSPVGPEKLFF.

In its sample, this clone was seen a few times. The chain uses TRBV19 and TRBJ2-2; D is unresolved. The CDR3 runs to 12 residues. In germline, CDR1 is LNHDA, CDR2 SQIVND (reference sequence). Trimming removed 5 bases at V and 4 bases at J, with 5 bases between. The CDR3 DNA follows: TGTGCCAGTAGTTCGACCACCGGGGAGCTGTTTTTT. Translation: CASSSTTGELFF.

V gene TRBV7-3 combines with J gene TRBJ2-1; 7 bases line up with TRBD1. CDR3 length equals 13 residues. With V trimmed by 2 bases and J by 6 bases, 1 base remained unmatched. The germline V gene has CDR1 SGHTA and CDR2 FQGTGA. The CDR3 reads CASSLPGGNEQFF. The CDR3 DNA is TGTGCCAGCAGCTTACCAGGGGGCAATGAGCAGTTCTTC.